This T cell receptor beta chain was profiled in a study of persistence of HIV-infected CD4 T cells. With regard to this clone: Its specificity is unknown.

The CDR3 totals 16 residues. The V gene end was trimmed by 4 bases and the J gene end by 6 bases; junction bases not matched to a gene: 10. Germline V lookup: CDR1 SGHAT, CDR2 FQDESV (reference sequence). The immunoSEQ assay was version 4, run in survey mode. Sequenced by immunoSEQ multiplex PCR; TCRdb stores in-frame clones only, minus some. Of about 45,000 clones listed, about nine tenths are singletons. Nonspecific anti-CD3/anti-CD28 bead stimulation represents the broad CD4+ T cell repertoire. CD4+ T cells upregulating both CD40 ligand and CD69 were sorted as responding cells. The chain links TRBV11-1 to TRBJ2-1, with TRBD1 matching over 9 bases. This clonotype was sampled from an adult woman with HIV who was CMV-seropositive. The material was CD4+ T cells sorted from PBMCs after roughly 20-hour stimulation, obtained from a patient who received antiretroviral therapy. The CDR3 region has the DNA TGTGCCAGCAGCTCCTGGGACAGGGACATTTTCAATGAGCAGTTCTTC. Translating it yields CASSSWDRDIFNEQFF.